Shown below are 23 T cell receptor beta chains from a single sample sequenced in a study of CD8+CD57+ T cells in acquired aplastic anemia. Investigators profiled TCR beta VDJ and CDR3 from genomic DNA template. One entry per CDR3 protein, called by TCRdb with MiXCR from the reads. This sample has some 120,000 distinct CDR3 sequences, with almost 40% found just once. In patients chosen for sequencing, flow cytometry had shown CD8+CD57+ cell expansion. Source material: sorted CD4+, CD8+, or CD8+CD57+ T cells (not recorded which) from PBMCs. The receptors were gathered from a human donor with aplastic anemia.

Regarding this clonotype: The junction departs from the called germline gene at one end, perhaps through a read error. The genes are TRBV7-9 and TRBJ1-6; D not certain. The germline CDR1 and CDR2 sequences are SEHNR and FQNEAQ (reference sequence). The CDR3 is made up of 14 amino acids. Here the CDR3 reads CASSLGGGNSPPHF. The CDR3 DNA is TGTGCCAGCAGCTTAGGGGGAGGGAATTCACCCCCCCACTTT.

The chain recombines TRBV5-4 with TRBJ2-2; D is ambiguous. V lost 3 bases and J 4 bases, leaving 7 bases between the germline ends. Germline V gene lookup returns CDR1 SGHNT and CDR2 YYREEE (reference sequence). This CDR3 contains 13 residues. As DNA, the CDR3 is TGTGCCAGCAGCTCGCCTACCACCGGGGAGCTGTTTTTT. As protein: CASSSPTTGELFF.

This clonotype was detected many times. This chain's CDR3 is CAISGSVGASQYF. Here the CDR3 DNA reads TGTGCCATCAGTGGTTCGGTCGGCGCCAGCCAGTACTTC. The chain couples TRBV10-3 to TRBJ2-5; D call uncertain. This CDR3 is 13 amino acids long. V was pared by 4 bases and J by 10 bases, with 16 bases between. In germline, CDR1 is ENHRY, CDR2 SYGVKD.

As concerns this clonotype: Compared with germline, one end of the junction differs, possibly owing to a read error. The V and J genes are TRBV15 and TRBJ2-7, with D maybe TRBD1 (6 bases). CDR1 is LNHNV and CDR2 is YYDKDF in the germline V gene (reference sequence). The CDR3 has 14 residues. CDR3 in DNA: TGTGCCACCAGCCGAGACAGGATAAACAACGAGCAGTACTTC. The encoded protein is CATSRDRINNEQYF.

The DNA for the CDR3 is TGTGCCAGCAGTAATGCCTCAGGGGTGGGTGGCTACACCTTC. It is translated as CASSNASGVGGYTF. The chain has TRBV6-1 and TRBJ1-2; possibly TRBD1 for D (6 bases). The V end was cut by 5 bases, the J end by 7 bases, with 17 bases between. CDR3 length: 14 residues. The germline V gene encodes CDR1 MNHNS and CDR2 SASEGT.

Many counts were recorded for this clonotype. The V call is TRBV2, the J call TRBJ2-7; D gene ambiguous. The germline gives CDR1 SNHLY, CDR2 FYNNEI. The CDR3 spans 12 residues. Trimming stripped 6 bases from V and 2 bases from J, with 8 bases between. CDR3 bases: TGTGCCAGCAGGGGCGATACCTACGAGCAGTACTTC. It specifies CASRGDTYEQYF.

In this sample, this clonotype turned up many times. The gene calls are TRBV12-3 or TRBV12-4 and TRBJ2-1; a weak D match, TRBD1 (6 bases). V dropped 1 base and J dropped 7 bases, with 11 bases sitting between them. CDR3 length: 14 residues. The CDR3 nucleotides read TGTGCCAGCAGTTTAGACAGGGATCCTAATGAGCAGTTCTTC. Protein sequence: CASSLDRDPNEQFF.

This clonotype was seen a few times. This chain's CDR3 is CASRPSGQAYEQYV. The CDR3 DNA sequence: TGTGCCAGCAGACCCTCGGGGCAAGCCTACGAGCAGTACGTC. The chain links TRBV12-3 or TRBV12-4 to TRBJ2-7; D possibly uses TRBD1 or TRBD2 (5 bases each). V lost 6 bases, J lost 2 bases, and 14 bases lay in between. This CDR3 contains 14 residues.

This clonotype was detected many times. The chain links TRBV20-1 to TRBJ2-7; possibly TRBD1 or TRBD2 for D (5 bases each). V dropped 5 bases and J dropped 2 bases, with 10 bases sitting between them. Germline V gene data show CDR1 as DFQATT and CDR2 as SNEGSKA (reference sequence). There are 12 residues in the CDR3. The CDR3 DNA is TGCAGTGCTTGGGACGCCACCTACGAGCAGTACGTC. Its translation is CSAWDATYEQYV.

The chain combines TRBV20-1 with TRBJ1-2; 10 nucleotides match TRBD1. Germline-derived CDR1 and CDR2 are DFQATT and SNEGSKA (reference sequence). CDR3 length: 13 amino acids. V trimming: 3 bases; J trimming: 8 bases; junction bases outside the gene matches: 6. CDR3 DNA sequence: TGCAGTGCTAGGCCGGGACAGGGGTACGGCTACACCTTC. This translates into CSARPGQGYGYTF.

This clonotype was seen ten or more times. The J gene is TRBJ2-5, the V gene TRBV19; D is unresolved. The germline gives CDR1 LNHDA, CDR2 SQIVND (reference sequence). This CDR3 spans 15 amino acids. Trimming cost V 1 base and J 5 bases, with 14 bases left between them. The CDR3 loop is CASSIGGKAGETQYF. The CDR3 bases are TGTGCCAGTAGTATAGGGGGAAAGGCCGGGGAGACCCAGTACTTC.

The chain recombines TRBV20-1 with TRBJ1-2, with D tentatively TRBD1 (6 bases). Germline V lookup: CDR1 DFQATT, CDR2 SNEGSKA (reference sequence). CDR3 length: 14 residues. The V and J ends lost 4 bases and 2 bases respectively, with 14 bases between them. Here the CDR3 DNA reads TGCAGTGCTAACGGGGGGGCCGAAAACTATGGCTACACCTTC. Protein product: CSANGGAENYGYTF.

The sample holds many counts of this clonotype. This sequence joins TRBV10-2 and TRBJ1-5; TRBD1 might be the D (5 bases). V dropped 7 bases and J dropped 2 bases, with 12 bases sitting between them. The CDR3 runs to 14 residues. Germline lookup yields CDR1 WSHSY and CDR2 SAAADI. The CDR3 region is CASMGRAGNQPQHF. In nucleotides, the CDR3 is TGCGCCAGCATGGGCAGGGCGGGCAATCAGCCCCAGCATTTT.

Note on this clonotype: A much larger clone sits a single nucleotide away, making a read error possible. The DNA of the CDR3 is TGTGCCAGCAGTTTAGCGGACAGGTCGAACGCCGGGGAGCTGTTTTTT. Encoded protein: CASSLADRSNAGELFF. V usage is TRBV12-3 or TRBV12-4 and J usage is TRBJ2-2; 7 bases fit TRBD1. The CDR3 is 16 amino acids.

On this clonotype: A much more abundant neighbour one base away suggests this may be a read error. This chain joins TRBV10-3 and TRBJ1-2; D is perhaps TRBD1 (5 bases). From germline, CDR1 is ENHRY and CDR2 SYGVKD. The CDR3 is 13 residues long. In nucleotides, the CDR3 is TGTGCCAGCAGTATGGACGGGGCCTATGGCTACACCTTC. Protein product: CASSMDGAYGYTF.

Points on this clonotype: Compared with germline, one end of the junction differs, possibly owing to a read error. The chain is built from TRBV4-2 and TRBJ2-2; TRBD1 aligns across 7 bases. From germline, CDR1 is LGHNA and CDR2 YNFKEQ. This CDR3 has 18 residues. For the CDR3, the DNA is TGTGCCAGCAGCATCTACAGGGGAAACCGACGAAACACCGGGGAGCTGCTTTTT. Translated: CASSIYRGNRRNTGELLF.

The rearrangement joins TRBV29-1 to TRBJ2-7; TRBD1 or TRBD2 may be the D gene (5 bases each). This CDR3 has 12 amino acids. V lost 4 bases and J 5 bases, leaving 12 bases between the germline ends. CDR1 and CDR2 (germline): SQVTM, ANQGSEA. The CDR3 DNA reads as TGCAGCGTTGTGAGGGGAAGGGACGAGCAGTACGTC. Protein sequence: CSVVRGRDEQYV.

This clonotype was counted once. V is TRBV19 and J is TRBJ1-6; possible D gene TRBD1, 5 bases. The V gene lost 7 bases and the J gene lost 6 bases, with 13 bases spanning the gap. Germline V CDR1 and CDR2: LNHDA, SQIVND (reference sequence). The CDR3 extends over 14 amino acids. In DNA form, the CDR3 reads TGTGCCAGTAAAGTCGGACACACTAATTCACCCCTCCACTTT. Amino acid sequence: CASKVGHTNSPLHF.

This chain connects TRBV5-1 to TRBJ2-2; a weak D match, TRBD2 (5 bases). The CDR3 consists of 14 residues. V shed 4 bases and J shed 7 bases, with 14 bases lying between them. CDR1 SGHRS and CDR2 YFSETQ come from the germline V gene. The CDR3 DNA reads TGCGCCAGCAGCCTAACGGGGTTCGGCGGGGAGCTGTTTTTT. It codes for CASSLTGFGGELFF.

At least ten counts were recorded for this clonotype. This chain uses TRBV7-8 with TRBJ1-2; D gene uncertain. The CDR3 runs 13 residues. Trimming removed 0 bases from V and 0 bases from J, with 2 bases in between. Germline CDR1 is SGHVS and CDR2 is FQNEAQ. CDR3 sequence (DNA): TGTGCCAGCAGCTTAGCGCCTAACTATGGCTACACCTTC. Its protein is CASSLAPNYGYTF.

This clonotype has a count of ten or more. The rearrangement uses TRBV5-8 and TRBJ2-1, with 8 positions matching TRBD1. Germline assignment: CDR1 SGHTS and CDR2 YDEGEE. The CDR3 length is 14 residues. V gave up 4 bases and J gave up 9 bases; unmatched junction bases: 9. CDR3 DNA: TGTGCCAGCAGCCCCAGGACAGGGATCGGTGAGCAGTTCTTC. Translating gives CASSPRTGIGEQFF.

The CDR3 sequence is CASSPWTGGAYQPQHF. CDR3 in DNA: TGTGCCAGCAGTCCATGGACAGGGGGCGCGTATCAGCCCCAGCATTTT. The rearrangement uses TRBV27 and TRBJ1-5; the match to TRBD1 covers 11 bases. This CDR3 has 16 residues. V was clipped by 5 bases and J by 5 bases; unmatched bases: 8. The germline V gene has CDR1 MNHEY and CDR2 SMNVEV (reference sequence).

This clonotype has a count of ten or more. The chain is built from TRBV15 and TRBJ1-5; no clear D gene. This CDR3 is 13 amino acids long. The germline V gene encodes CDR1 LNHNV and CDR2 YYDKDF (reference sequence). V lost 6 bases and J lost 3, with 9 bases in between. DNA for the CDR3: TGTGCCACCAGTCCTTCTAACAATCAGCCCCAGCATTTT. It translates to CATSPSNNQPQHF.